The clone carrying this T cell receptor (beta chain) was counted only a few times. Germline CDR1 GTSNPN, CDR2 SVGIG (reference sequence). This CDR3 is built from 14 residues. The V segment lost 5 bases and the J segment 0 bases; nucleotides outside the gene matches: 5. TCRdb's table, derived via immunoSEQ multiplex PCR, lists solely in-frame clones and lacks some. The repertoire holds about 69,000 clones, with roughly 88% as singletons. The data are from a study of siplizumab effects on memory and regulatory T cells. Material for sequencing was Tregs sorted from blood. V is TRBV30 and J is TRBJ1-1; 8 nucleotides match TRBD1. The clonotype comes from a human donor in good health. DNA for the CDR3: TGTGCCTGGGAAGTGGGACAGGTGAACACTGAAGCTTTCTTT. This encodes CAWEVGQVNTEAFF.